This is a list of T cell receptor beta chains from one sample in a study of blood T cell repertoires in COVID-19. Measured with immunoSEQ multiplex PCR; TCRdb has only the in-frame clones, and not every one. Found here are over 200,000 clones, over 80% of them singletons; the top ten hold around 2.6%. Sequencing input: peripheral blood. These receptors came from an older woman with active or convalescent COVID-19. The CDR3 runs from the conserved cysteine through the conserved F or W. Fields, in order: clone size, J gene, D gene, V gene, CDR3 protein, CDR3 DNA. D genes are given only for firm matches. Expanded clones get a size class; other rows say once, few or many, or leave the size out.

abundance: .; j_gene: TRBJ2-7; d_gene: TRBD1; v_gene: TRBV7-9; CDR3aa: CASSRPRQGAGEQYF; CDR3nt: TGTGCCAGCAGTCGTCCAAGACAGGGCGCTGGCGAGCAGTACTTC
abundance: .; j_gene: TRBJ2-1; d_gene: TRBD2; v_gene: TRBV6-5; CDR3aa: CASRSGTSRNNEQFF; CDR3nt: TGTGCCAGCAGATCCGGGACTAGCAGGAACAATGAGCAGTTCTTC
abundance: .; j_gene: TRBJ2-1; d_gene: .; v_gene: TRBV10-2; CDR3aa: CASSASNNEQFF; CDR3nt: TGCGCCAGCAGTGCAAGCAACAATGAGCAGTTCTTC
abundance: .; j_gene: TRBJ2-7; d_gene: .; v_gene: TRBV28; CDR3aa: CASSLSGQAVSYEQYF; CDR3nt: TGTGCCAGCAGTTTGAGTGGGCAGGCCGTCTCCTACGAGCAGTACTTC
abundance: .; j_gene: TRBJ1-2; d_gene: TRBD1; v_gene: TRBV20-1; CDR3aa: CSASQQGVGHGYTF; CDR3nt: TGCAGTGCTAGTCAGCAGGGGGTCGGCCATGGCTACACCTTC
abundance: .; j_gene: TRBJ2-7; d_gene: TRBD2; v_gene: TRBV18; CDR3aa: CASSVLAESYEQYF; CDR3nt: TGTGCCAGCTCAGTTCTAGCGGAGTCCTACGAGCAGTACTTC
abundance: .; j_gene: TRBJ2-1; d_gene: .; v_gene: TRBV6-2/TRBV6-3; CDR3aa: CASSSLRAMSYNEQFF; CDR3nt: TGTGCCAGCAGCAGCCTCAGGGCCATGTCCTACAATGAGCAGTTCTTC
abundance: once; j_gene: TRBJ1-5; d_gene: .; v_gene: TRBV10-3; CDR3aa: CAISAAWGLDNQPQHF; CDR3nt: TGTGCCATCAGTGCCGCCTGGGGGCTTGACAATCAGCCCCAGCATTTT
abundance: .; j_gene: TRBJ2-2; d_gene: .; v_gene: TRBV5-1; CDR3aa: CASSSQGTGELFF; CDR3nt: TGCGCCAGCAGCTCACAGGGCACCGGGGAGCTGTTTTTT
abundance: .; j_gene: TRBJ2-7; d_gene: TRBD2; v_gene: TRBV3-1/TRBV3-2; CDR3aa: CASRGLAGGAYEQYF; CDR3nt: TGTGCCAGCAGGGGACTAGCGGGAGGAGCCTACGAGCAGTACTTC
abundance: .; j_gene: TRBJ2-3; d_gene: TRBD1; v_gene: TRBV11-2; CDR3aa: CASRPYAAGTGGTDTQYF; CDR3nt: TGTGCCAGCAGACCCTACGCTGCCGGGACAGGGGGCACAGATACGCAGTATTTT
abundance: .; j_gene: TRBJ2-1; d_gene: .; v_gene: TRBV5-1; CDR3aa: CASSFRDSSYNEQFF; CDR3nt: TGCGCCAGCAGCTTCCGGGATAGCTCCTACAATGAGCAGTTCTTC
abundance: .; j_gene: TRBJ2-5; d_gene: .; v_gene: TRBV5-4; CDR3aa: CASSFGGSETQYF; CDR3nt: TGTGCCAGCAGCTTCGGGGGTTCGGAGACCCAGTACTTC
abundance: .; j_gene: TRBJ2-6; d_gene: TRBD1; v_gene: TRBV28; CDR3aa: CASSSPQGAQGANVLTF; CDR3nt: TGTGCCAGCAGTTCGCCACAGGGGGCGCAAGGGGCCAACGTCCTGACTTTC
abundance: .; j_gene: TRBJ1-5; d_gene: .; v_gene: TRBV7-9; CDR3aa: CASRGPGANQPQHF; CDR3nt: TGTGCCAGCAGAGGACCAGGGGCAAACCAGCCCCAGCATTTT
abundance: .; j_gene: TRBJ2-5; d_gene: .; v_gene: TRBV29-1; CDR3aa: CSGGTQAETQYF; CDR3nt: TGCAGCGGGGGGACACAGGCAGAGACCCAGTACTTC
abundance: .; j_gene: TRBJ1-1; d_gene: TRBD1; v_gene: TRBV5-1; CDR3aa: CASSSGDSEAFF; CDR3nt: TGCGCCAGCAGCTCGGGGGACAGTGAAGCTTTCTTT
abundance: .; j_gene: TRBJ1-4; d_gene: TRBD1; v_gene: TRBV6-6; CDR3aa: CASSYGTGQFGLFF; CDR3nt: TGTGCCAGCAGTTACGGGACAGGGCAATTCGGACTGTTTTTT
abundance: .; j_gene: TRBJ1-3; d_gene: .; v_gene: TRBV12-5; CDR3aa: CASGQTRSGNTIYF; CDR3nt: TGTGCTAGTGGCCAAACGAGGTCTGGAAACACCATATATTTT
abundance: few; j_gene: TRBJ2-5; d_gene: .; v_gene: TRBV7-2; CDR3aa: CASSLGSFGGAVGETQYF; CDR3nt: TGTGCCAGCAGCTTAGGGTCCTTTGGGGGGGCGGTAGGAGAGACCCAGTACTTC
abundance: .; j_gene: TRBJ2-7; d_gene: TRBD1; v_gene: TRBV19; CDR3aa: CASSPWDRATYEQYF; CDR3nt: TGTGCCAGTAGTCCATGGGACAGGGCTACCTACGAGCAGTACTTC
abundance: .; j_gene: TRBJ2-7; d_gene: TRBD2; v_gene: TRBV29-1; CDR3aa: CSGRGTSGAEQYF; CDR3nt: TGCAGCGGAAGAGGGACTAGCGGGGCCGAGCAGTACTTC
abundance: .; j_gene: TRBJ1-5; d_gene: .; v_gene: TRBV28; CDR3aa: CASTSRRGTSNQPQHF; CDR3nt: TGTGCCAGCACCTCGAGACGGGGGACTAGCAATCAGCCCCAGCATTTT
abundance: .; j_gene: TRBJ1-5; d_gene: .; v_gene: TRBV27; CDR3aa: CASSFRRVGTVDQPQHF; CDR3nt: TGTGCCAGCAGTTTCCGGAGGGTCGGGACTGTGGATCAGCCCCAGCATTTT
abundance: .; j_gene: TRBJ1-3; d_gene: .; v_gene: TRBV12-3/TRBV12-4; CDR3aa: CASSQQQGNTIYF; CDR3nt: TGTGCCAGCAGTCAACAACAGGGAAACACCATATATTTT
abundance: .; j_gene: TRBJ2-3; d_gene: .; v_gene: TRBV30; CDR3aa: CAWSRDYTDTQYF; CDR3nt: TGTGCCTGGTCCCGGGATTACACAGATACGCAGTATTTT
abundance: .; j_gene: TRBJ1-1; d_gene: .; v_gene: TRBV29-1; CDR3aa: CSVGAGATEAFF; CDR3nt: TGCAGCGTTGGGGCGGGGGCCACTGAAGCTTTCTTT
abundance: .; j_gene: TRBJ2-4; d_gene: .; v_gene: TRBV19; CDR3aa: CASSATGGLNIQYF; CDR3nt: TGTGCCAGTTCAGCAACGGGTGGGTTAAACATTCAGTACTTC
abundance: .; j_gene: TRBJ1-5; d_gene: .; v_gene: TRBV12-3/TRBV12-4; CDR3aa: CATRGVMNQPQHF; CDR3nt: TGTGCCACCAGGGGCGTGATGAATCAGCCCCAGCATTTT
abundance: .; j_gene: TRBJ1-3; d_gene: .; v_gene: TRBV3-1/TRBV3-2; CDR3aa: CASSQGGASGNTIYF; CDR3nt: TGTGCCAGCAGCCAAGGCGGTGCCTCTGGAAACACCATATATTTT
abundance: .; j_gene: TRBJ1-1; d_gene: .; v_gene: TRBV19; CDR3aa: CASSKQGGTEAFF; CDR3nt: TGTGCCAGTAGTAAACAGGGTGGGACTGAAGCTTTCTTT
abundance: few; j_gene: TRBJ2-7; d_gene: .; v_gene: TRBV7-9; CDR3aa: CASSLDKTDSYEQYF; CDR3nt: TGTGCCAGCAGCTTAGACAAGACAGATTCCTACGAGCAGTACTTC